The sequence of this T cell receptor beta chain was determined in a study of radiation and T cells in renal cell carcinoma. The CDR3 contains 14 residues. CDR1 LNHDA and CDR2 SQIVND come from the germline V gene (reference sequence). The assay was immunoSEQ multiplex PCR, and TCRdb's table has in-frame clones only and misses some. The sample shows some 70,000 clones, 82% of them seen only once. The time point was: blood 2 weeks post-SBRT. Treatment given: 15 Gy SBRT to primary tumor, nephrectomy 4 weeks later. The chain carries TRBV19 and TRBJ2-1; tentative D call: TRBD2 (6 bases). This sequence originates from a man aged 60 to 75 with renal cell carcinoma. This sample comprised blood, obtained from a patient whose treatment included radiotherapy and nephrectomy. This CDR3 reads CAVPGSPSYNEQFF. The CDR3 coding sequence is TGTGCGGTACCCGGGAGCCCCTCCTACAATGAGCAGTTCTTC.